Following are 12 T cell receptor beta chains from one sample sequenced in a study of OX40 agonist ivuxolimab in advanced cancers. Profiled with immunoSEQ multiplex PCR; TCRdb holds only in-frame clones, not every one. The sample contains 60,000 to 95,000 clones, roughly 85% of which appear only once. The specimen comprised CD4+ or CD8+ T cells sorted from blood, sampled in a trial of the OX40 agonist ivuxolimab. These receptors all come from an adult with an advanced solid tumor such as melanoma, head and neck, liver or kidney cancer.

This rearrangement joins TRBV2 to TRBJ2-6; no firm D call. Germline CDR1 reads SNHLY; CDR2 reads FYNNEI. This CDR3 is built from 13 residues. Trimming took off 1 base at V and 3 bases at J, with 1 base between the two ends. The CDR3 protein is CASSEGGANVLTF. In DNA form, the CDR3 reads TGTGCCAGCAGTGAAGGTGGGGCCAACGTCCTGACTTTC.

The chain's CDR3 is CASRNHGTIYEQYF. The CDR3 bases are TGTGCCAGCAGAAACCATGGGACAATCTACGAGCAGTACTTC. The chain recombines TRBV6-5 with TRBJ2-7; the D gene is possibly TRBD1 (6 bases). V shed 6 bases and J shed 3 bases, with 15 bases lying between them. CDR1 and CDR2 from the germline V gene are MNHEY and SVGAGI. The CDR3 extends over 14 amino acids.

This rearrangement joins TRBV19 to TRBJ1-5; D is unresolved. This CDR3 has 12 amino acids. The V end was cut by 4 bases, the J end by 6 bases, with 7 bases between. Germline V gene sequence: CDR1 LNHDA, CDR2 SQIVND (reference sequence). The CDR3 DNA reads TGTGCCAGTAGTACAACTCCTCAGCCCCAGCATTTT. Protein: CASSTTPQPQHF.

This chain links TRBV5-1 with TRBJ1-6; no clear D. V dropped 0 bases and J dropped 0 bases, with 13 bases sitting between them. CDR3 length: 18 amino acids. CDR1 is SGHRS and CDR2 is YFSETQ in the germline V gene. As DNA, the CDR3 is TGCGCCAGCAGCTTGGTTCCGGACGCGAGCTCCTATAATTCACCCCTCCACTTT. Translating it yields CASSLVPDASSYNSPLHF.

The chain uses TRBV21-1 and TRBJ2-6; the table's D call of TRBD1 was not tested on the DNA. TRBV21-1 is recorded as a pseudogene. CDR3 length: 15 amino acids. CDR3 region: CASSSSGSGANVLTF. The CDR3 DNA reads as TGTGCCAGCAGCAGTTCAGGGTCCGGGGCCAACGTCCTGACTTTC.

V usage is TRBV28 and J usage is TRBJ1-4, with a possible D match to TRBD1 (5 bases). CDR3 length: 15 residues. V was trimmed by 6 bases and J by 7 bases, leaving 18 bases between them. From germline, CDR1 is MDHEN and CDR2 SYDVKM. DNA for the CDR3: TGTGCCAGCAGGGGGGGGGACCAAAACGTTGAAAAACTGTTTTTT. As protein: CASRGGDQNVEKLFF. The full variable domain, in which reference TRBV28 and TRBJ1-4 provide the parts outside the CDR3, is DVKVTQSSRYLVKRTGEKVFLECVQDMDHENMFWYRQDPGLGLRLIYFSYDVKMKEKGDIPEGYSVSREKKERFSLILESASTNQTSMYLCASRGGDQNVEKLFFGSGTQLSVL.

The rearrangement joins TRBV5-8 to TRBJ2-1; D gene unclear. Deletions cut 0 bases from V and 5 bases from J, with 3 bases between. The CDR3 loop spans 12 amino acids. The germline CDR1 and CDR2 sequences are SGHTS and YDEGEE. The CDR3: CASSLVDNEQFF. In DNA, the CDR3 is TGTGCCAGCAGCTTGGTGGACAATGAGCAGTTCTTC.

V usage is TRBV9 and J usage is TRBJ2-2, with 9 bases that match TRBD2. In germline, CDR1 is SGDLS, CDR2 YYNGEE. This CDR3 has 21 residues. The V and J ends lost 0 bases and 2 bases, in that order; junction bases with no gene match: 17. The CDR3 sequence is CASSVADSYSSGALNTGELFF. The DNA of the CDR3 is TGTGCCAGCAGCGTAGCGGACAGCTATTCTAGCGGGGCATTAAACACCGGGGAGCTGTTTTTT. Full variable domain (missing parts from reference TRBV9 and TRBJ2-2): DSGVTQTPKHLITATGQRVTLRCSPRSGDLSVYWYQQSLDQGLQFLIQYYNGEERAKGNILERFSAQQFPDLHSELNLSSLELGDSALYFCASSVADSYSSGALNTGELFFGEGSRLTVL.

V gene TRBV5-4 combines with J gene TRBJ2-2, with 12 bases lining up with TRBD2. Per the germline V gene, CDR1 is SGHNT and CDR2 is YYREEE (reference sequence). The CDR3 has 17 residues. The junction had 9 bases not matched to a gene; V was cut back by 6 bases and J by 3 bases. CDR3 coding DNA: TGTGCCAGCAACGCAGGACTAGCGGGGTCGGACACCGGGGAGCTGTTTTTT. Its translation is CASNAGLAGSDTGELFF.

V gene TRBV5-5 combines with J gene TRBJ2-5; TRBD2 might be the D (5 bases). The germline CDR1 and CDR2 sequences are SGHKS and YYEKEE (reference sequence). CDR3 length equals 14 residues. The V end was cut by 0 bases, the J end by 7 bases, with 13 bases between. CDR3: CASSLAGVEGTQYF. The CDR3 DNA reads as TGTGCCAGCAGCTTGGCCGGGGTCGAGGGGACCCAGTACTTC.

The chain uses TRBV5-1 and TRBJ2-1; D call uncertain. The CDR3 is made up of 13 amino acids. The germline gives CDR1 SGHRS, CDR2 YFSETQ. V was cut by 1 base and J by 9 bases, with 11 bases left in between. CDR3: CASSLMYDTEQFF. CDR3 nucleotides: TGCGCCAGCAGCTTGATGTACGACACTGAGCAGTTCTTC.

A word on this clone: Other DNA variants within this sample encode the same CDR3. The chain carries TRBV6-6 and TRBJ2-2; tentative D call: TRBD2 (5 bases). This CDR3 spans 15 amino acids. Germline CDR1 reads MNHNY; CDR2 reads SVGAGI (reference sequence). V lost 0 bases and J 5 bases, leaving 10 bases between the germline ends. The CDR3 region is CASSYSGRRTGELFF. The DNA of the CDR3 is TGTGCCAGCAGTTACTCTGGGAGAAGGACCGGGGAGCTGTTTTTT.